This T cell receptor (beta chain) was profiled in a study of T cell responses to AZD1222 COVID-19 vaccine (dated by TCRdb to 2020 to 2022). A note on the overall study: AZD1222 recipients given second doses at about 4 weeks or at about 12 weeks were pooled, since spike-specific TCR depth and breadth were not found to differ between the two schedules. Trial participants were enrolled into age subgroups of 18-55, 56-69 and 70-plus years, which contained about 160, 30 and 59 TCR-sequenced participants, respectively. TCR sequencing covered 233 trial participants: approximately 200 given two doses of AZD1222 and 26 given two doses of MenACWY control vaccine. Results the study describes overall, beyond this receptor: Conclusions about previously exposed vaccinees are limited because only a handful of AZD1222 recipients were SARS-CoV-2 seropositive at baseline. The 56-69-year group was small, and its depth increase did not reach significance, likely because of low power. After two AZD1222 doses, both the breadth and the depth of spike-specific TCRs were significantly higher than at day 0 and than in MenACWY recipients. Epitopes outside the regions mutated in the B.1.351 and B.1.1.7 variants were reportedly recognized by nearly half of the unique spike-specific TCRs. No day 14 peak-response samples were available, so repertoires were characterized only after the peak T cell response. Participants were mostly white British, with more females than males. The authors suggested clonal diversity may have been underestimated. CD4 TCRs associated with the vaccine covered the entire spike protein, and the dominant responses were in regions 160-218 and 743-854.

The time point label corresponds to: baseline before first vaccination. The vaccinee samples were drawn from two UK trials, COV001 and COV002, one of which was a single-blind randomized controlled phase 2/3 trial testing AZD1222 (ChAdOx1 nCoV-19) in healthy adults. For TCRbeta chain sequencing, PBMC samples were collected from trial participants at day 0 and at day 28 after the second dose. Notes on this clone: This receptor's antigen is unknown. Per-nucleotide qualities are absent, and no much larger clonotype sits a single base away.

From the germline V gene, CDR1 is MRHNA and CDR2 is SNTAGT. V and J are truncated by 9 bases and 3 bases respectively, leaving an intervening sequence of 15 bases. Including the terminal cysteine and phenylalanine, the CDR3 comprises 13 residues. The entry retains the CDR3 DNA only, 39 bases that are in frame from base 1. The CDR3 regions of human TCRbeta chains were analyzed by immunosequencing. The study's own analysis went as follows. TCRs in the repertoires were matched against a reference library of SARS-CoV-2-specific TCRs that had been generated with the MIRA antigen-specificity platform. Breadth was defined as the fraction of unique TCRs that were SARS-CoV-2-associated. Depth was defined as the fraction of total T cells that were SARS-CoV-2-associated. Using the MIRA data, every spike-specific TCR was mapped to the spike region that the TCR reacted to and assigned to either a CD4 or a CD8 class. Log10-transformed breadth and depth values were compared by one-way ANOVA with Sidak's multiple comparisons tests. Drawn from immuneACCESS, this table holds only the in-frame rearrangements with V and J called that TCRdb kept. Clones are partly lost; checked studies trace under half to an unresolved V gene and leave the rest unexplained. The DNA was the basis for D and trimming; V, J and clone size are from that table. The sample profile shows just under 100,000 clones; 88% of them were found once. The top ten clonotypes cover less than 3.5% of the sample.

Sequenced material: peripheral blood, taken on day 0 of AZD1222 vaccination. The clonotype was recovered from an adult in good health. The chain is encoded by TRBV6-4 joined to TRBJ2-7; TRBD2 is possibly the D segment (6 matching bases). The bases read TGTGCCAGGAACGGGGACTCCTACTACGAGCAGTACTTC. Its protein reads: CARNGDSYYEQYF.